This T cell receptor (beta chain) was sequenced for a study of early T cells in non-severe SARS-CoV-2 infection. This clonotype was observed many times. Its specificity is not known. Individually, cDNA molecules had unique molecular identifiers attached to them. Using its own MiXCR run on the 5' RACE reads, TCRdb lists one record per CDR3 protein. This table holds about 27,000 distinct CDR3 sequences, roughly 5.6% found once. Study observations and caveats: Using VDJdb, the matching emphasized anti-spike CD8 responses while missing private and CD4 specificities.

Sequenced sample: whole blood. The sequence came from an adult who was a healthcare worker with PCR-confirmed SARS-CoV-2 infection or an uninfected control (not recorded which).

CDR3 loop: CASSYISITSTDTQYF. CDR3 DNA: TGTGCCAGCAGTTACATCTCCATCACTAGCACAGATACGCAGTATTTT. The chain combines TRBV6-5 with TRBJ2-3; D unclear. This CDR3 contains 16 residues. V was cut by 2 bases and J by 0 bases, with 12 bases left in between. The V gene's germline CDR1 is MNHEY and CDR2 SVGAGI.